This TCR beta chain was recorded in a study of shared clonotypes between healthy human individuals. Study as a whole: Each donor had three CD4 naive, three CD4 memory, two CD8 naive and one CD8 memory plate.

Concerning this clone itself: What it recognizes is unknown.

Donors comprised only Caucasian adults living in Nashville, Tennessee. Overall study results and limits: The low donor count limited represented genetic and exposure-history diversity.

The CDR3 has 18 residues. V lost 1 base to trimming and J lost 0 bases, with 13 bases between them. Germline V gene data show CDR1 as MNHEY and CDR2 as SMNVEV (reference sequence). In the original analysis: From ImmunoSEQ came sequences covering only the junction and carrying no quality scores, so filtering differed. This table comes from immunoSEQ multiplex PCR, and its TCRdb copy is limited to in-frame clones, with some not included. D and trimming were read from the DNA, whereas the V and J calls and clone size are those reported in that table. The sample includes more than 2 million clones, 95% of them seen just once.

The chain combines TRBV27 with TRBJ1-6; D perhaps matches TRBD1 (5 bases). This receptor was taken from a man in his late teens or twenties in good health. Sequencing was performed on naive CD4+ T cells sorted from blood. Sample subset: CD45RA+ positively selected. The CDR3 nucleotides are TGTGCCAGCAGTTTATTTGGGGACGTTAGCTCCTATAATTCACCCCTCCACTTT. Its protein is CASSLFGDVSSYNSPLHF.